Listed here are 12 T cell receptor beta chains from one sample, sequenced in a study of early T cells in non-severe SARS-CoV-2 infection. TCRdb independently ran MiXCR on the 5' RACE reads; one entry per CDR3 protein. The table lists around 19,000 distinct CDR3 sequences, 4.5% to 5% of them singletons. Sequenced: whole blood. The receptors originated from an adult who was a healthcare worker with PCR-confirmed SARS-CoV-2 infection or an uninfected control (not recorded which).

In its sample, this clonotype was seen a few times. CDR3 bases: TGTGCCAGCACTTTCACAGGGAACACTGAAGCTTTCTTT. This codes for CASTFTGNTEAFF. The rearrangement joins TRBV11-2 to TRBJ1-1, with a tentative D call TRBD1 (5 bases). CDR1 is SGHAT, CDR2 FQNNGV, per germline. The germline V and J ends were trimmed by 7 bases and 1 base, with 10 bases remaining between them. The CDR3 is 13 amino acids.

This clonotype is judged medium-sized. This rearrangement joins TRBV11-2 to TRBJ2-3; no clear D gene. CDR3 length: 15 amino acids. Trimming shortened V by 1 base and J by 2 bases, and 10 bases separated the two germline ends. The germline V gene has CDR1 SGHAT and CDR2 FQNNGV. The CDR3 loop is CASSLVAAFTDTQYF. The DNA for the CDR3 is TGTGCCAGCAGCTTAGTGGCAGCTTTCACAGATACGCAGTATTTT.

This clonotype was seen many times. The rearrangement links TRBV14 to TRBJ2-1, with 8 nucleotides matching TRBD1. J was trimmed by 6 bases and V by 4 bases; bases with no gene match: 11. The CDR3 is 16 residues long. Germline assignment: CDR1 SGHDN and CDR2 FVKESK. The CDR3 coding sequence is TGTGCCAGCAGCCGCCGAGGACAGGGACTGGGCAATGAGCAGTTCTTC. It is translated as CASSRRGQGLGNEQFF.

This clonotype appeared many times. The chain recombines TRBV11-2 with TRBJ1-5; D might be TRBD1 (6 bases). V lost 5 bases, J lost 7 bases, and 18 bases lay in between. This CDR3 is 15 amino acids long. Germline assignment: CDR1 SGHAT and CDR2 FQNNGV. In DNA, the CDR3 is TGTGCCAGCAGCCTTGACCCCGGGACACCGCAGCCCCAGCATTTT. This translates into CASSLDPGTPQPQHF.

This clonotype was seen at least ten times. This rearrangement joins TRBV7-9 to TRBJ1-4, with TRBD1 as a possible D gene (6 bases). CDR1 is SEHNR and CDR2 is FQNEAQ in the germline V gene (reference sequence). Trimming left V 5 bases short and J 3 bases short, with 10 bases between. The CDR3 runs to 14 residues. The DNA for the CDR3 is TGTGCCAGCAGCCCCAGGGGCGCTAATGAAAAACTGTTTTTT. Its protein is CASSPRGANEKLFF.

This clonotype was seen repeatedly, ten times or more. The rearrangement uses TRBV11-2 and TRBJ2-1; 8 bases are a match to TRBD1. CDR3 length: 15 amino acids. Looked up from germline, CDR1 is SGHAT and CDR2 is FQNNGV. With 3 bases clipped from V and 2 bases from J, the junction kept 3 bases outside the gene matches. Here the CDR3 DNA reads TGTGCCAGCAGCTTTTTACAGGGGGCCTACAATGAGCAGTTCTTC. It yields the protein CASSFLQGAYNEQFF.

This clonotype is deemed medium-sized (0.01 to 0.1%). The junction departs from germline at one end; a sequencing error may be responsible. The chain couples TRBV13 to TRBJ2-6; 7 bases are a match to TRBD1. The CDR3 is 16 amino acids. Germline V CDR1 and CDR2: PRHDT, FYEKMQ (reference sequence). For the CDR3, the DNA is TGTGCCAGCAGCCTAGGGGGCGCAGCTGGGGCCAACGTCCTGACTTTC. Translating it yields CASSLGGAAGANVLTF. Full variable domain (remainder filled in from reference TRBV13 and TRBJ2-6): AAGVIQSPRHLIKEKRETATLKCYPIPRHDTVYWYQQGPGQDPQFLISFYEKMQSDKGSIPDRFSAQQFSDYHSELNMSSLELGDSALYFCASSLGGAAGANVLTFGAGSRLTVL.

The sample holds many counts of this clonotype. The chain recombines TRBV20-1 with TRBJ2-7, with TRBD1 matching over 12 bases. This CDR3 has 16 amino acids. Per germline, CDR1 DFQATT and CDR2 SNEGSKA (reference sequence). This CDR3 reads CSAYKNPGQGAYEQYF. CDR3 bases: TGCAGCGCCTACAAAAATCCGGGACAGGGGGCGTACGAGCAGTACTTC.

This clonotype was seen ten or more times. The chain joins TRBV19 to TRBJ1-4; 7 bases align to TRBD1. The trim removed 8 bases at V and 11 bases at J, leaving 11 bases unmatched. CDR1 and CDR2 from the germline V gene are LNHDA and SQIVND (reference sequence). The CDR3 loop spans 13 amino acids. The DNA of the CDR3 is TGTGCCAGTGCCATCACACAGGGGCGGAAACTGTTTTTT. Its translation is CASAITQGRKLFF.

This clonotype was counted only a few times. The chain couples TRBV4-1 to TRBJ2-1, with 11 nucleotides matching TRBD2. Trimming removed 1 base from V and 5 bases from J; junction bases left unmatched: 7. Germline V gives CDR1 MGHRA, CDR2 YSYEKL. The CDR3 sequence is 17 residues long. In nucleotides, the CDR3 is TGCGCCAGCAGCCAAGCTAGCGGGAGGATGACAAACAATGAGCAGTTCTTC. It encodes CASSQASGRMTNNEQFF.

This clonotype has at least ten counts. V is TRBV29-1 and J is TRBJ2-5; perhaps TRBD2 as D (6 bases). V dropped 6 bases and J dropped 1 base, with 9 bases sitting between them. The CDR3 is made up of 12 amino acids. CDR1 and CDR2 from the germline V gene are SQVTM and ANQGSEA. CDR3 sequence (DNA): TGCAGCGTGAATAGCGGCCAAGAGACCCAGTACTTC. This translates into CSVNSGQETQYF.

The sample holds many counts of this clonotype. The chain uses TRBV28 and TRBJ2-4; no firm D call. The germline gives CDR1 MDHEN, CDR2 SYDVKM. Trimming took off 6 bases at V and 0 bases at J, with 21 bases between the two ends. The CDR3 covers 18 residues. CDR3 coding DNA: TGTGCCAGCAGAAGGATTCGCGGCACAGACCGAGCCAAAAACATTCAGTACTTC. Translated: CASRRIRGTDRAKNIQYF.